A single sample gave rise to the 27 T cell receptor beta chains below, sequenced in a study of T-cell memory formation after mild COVID-19. TCRdb ran MiXCR on the 5' RACE reads and lists one entry per CDR3 protein. The sample yields about 150,000 distinct CDR3 sequences, roughly 19% seen once. Sample: PBMCs or a T cell subset sorted from them (not recorded which). The source is an adult woman who had mild COVID-19 (a few samples of this study predate the infection). Cell type and time point are not known.

The rearrangement links TRBV24-1 to TRBJ2-2, with a weak D call TRBD1 (5 bases). The CDR3 contains 14 residues. Deletions cut 5 bases from V and 1 base from J, with 7 bases between. Germline V gene lookup returns CDR1 KGHDR and CDR2 SFDVKD. The CDR3 coding sequence is TGTGCCACCAGTGGCGGACAGAACACCGGGGAGCTGTTTTTT. Protein: CATSGGQNTGELFF.

This clonotype was found a few times. The V gene is TRBV20-1, the J gene TRBJ1-1; 7 bases match TRBD1. The J segment lost 1 base and the V segment lost 2 bases, leaving 7 bases of the junction unmatched. This CDR3 region has 15 residues. Germline loops: CDR1 DFQATT, CDR2 SNEGSKA (reference sequence). The CDR3 spells CSARPQGSWNTEAFF. The CDR3 DNA follows: TGCAGTGCTAGACCACAGGGGAGTTGGAACACTGAAGCTTTCTTT.

The V and J genes are TRBV7-2 and TRBJ1-1; 9 bases line up with TRBD1. V dropped 5 bases and J dropped 7; count of bases not matched to a gene: 11. Germline assignment: CDR1 SGHTA and CDR2 FQGNSA. The CDR3 runs to 15 residues. The CDR3 DNA is TGTGCCAGCAGCCCCATCGGGGACAGGGACCTTGAAGCTTTCTTT. It specifies CASSPIGDRDLEAFF.

This chain connects TRBV11-2 to TRBJ2-6, with D unresolved. The CDR3 is 13 amino acids. Per the germline V gene, CDR1 is SGHAT and CDR2 is FQNNGV. Trimming cost V 7 bases and J 4 bases, with 8 bases left between them. The CDR3 spells CASNSRGANVLTF. The DNA for the CDR3 is TGTGCCAGCAACAGCAGAGGGGCCAACGTCCTGACTTTC.

The J gene is TRBJ1-3, the V gene TRBV7-8; 8 nucleotides agree with TRBD1. CDR1 and CDR2 from the germline V gene are SGHVS and FQNEAQ. V gave up 2 bases and J gave up 3 bases; unmatched junction bases: 12. This CDR3 is built from 18 residues. The CDR3 reads CASSLWAGGAEGGNTIYF. The CDR3 DNA reads as TGTGCCAGCAGCTTATGGGCAGGGGGCGCCGAAGGTGGAAACACCATATATTTT.

This clonotype has more than one count but fewer than ten. CDR3 sequence: CASSLRGTSGRALLRNEQFF. The DNA of the CDR3 is TGTGCCAGCAGTTTAAGGGGGACTAGCGGGAGGGCCCTCTTGAGGAATGAGCAGTTCTTC. This sequence joins TRBV12-3 or TRBV12-4 and TRBJ2-1, with 16 nucleotides matching TRBD2. There are 20 residues in the CDR3. V shed 2 bases, J shed 7 bases, and the junction held 14 bases outside the gene matches.

V is TRBV9 and J is TRBJ1-6, with 10 bases that match TRBD1. The CDR3 loop spans 16 amino acids. The V gene end was trimmed by 4 bases and the J gene end by 7 bases; junction bases not matched to a gene: 8. The germline CDR1 and CDR2 sequences are SGDLS and YYNGEE. In nucleotides, the CDR3 is TGTGCCAGCAGCCCGCGGACAGGGGGGTTAAATTCACCCCTCCACTTT. The encoded protein is CASSPRTGGLNSPLHF.

J is TRBJ2-7 and V is TRBV7-9; TRBD2 might be the D (5 bases). V was clipped by 5 bases and J by 3 bases, with 17 bases between them. This CDR3 contains 15 residues. Germline CDR1 is SEHNR and CDR2 is FQNEAQ (reference sequence). CDR3 sequence: CASSPGILKYYEQYF. CDR3 sequence (DNA): TGTGCCAGCAGCCCGGGGATCCTAAAATACTACGAGCAGTACTTC.

This clonotype was picked up a small number of times. The chain uses TRBV11-3 and TRBJ2-1; the match to TRBD2 covers 7 bases. Germline assignment: CDR1 SGHNT and CDR2 YENEEA. CDR3 length: 15 amino acids. The ends lost 5 bases at V and 7 bases at J; junction bases unmatched: 11. DNA of the CDR3: TGTGCCAGCAGCCCCGAGACTAGCTCGGGTAATGAGCAGTTCTTC. Translation gives CASSPETSSGNEQFF.

V gene TRBV28 combines with J gene TRBJ2-3; 11 bases agree with TRBD2. The germline gives CDR1 MDHEN, CDR2 SYDVKM. V trimming: 5 bases; J trimming: 14 bases; junction bases outside the gene matches: 6. This CDR3 region has 12 residues. The CDR3 sequence: CASSILAGAPYF. CDR3 nucleotide sequence: TGTGCCAGCAGTATACTAGCGGGAGCTCCGTATTTT.

The chain recombines TRBV9 with TRBJ1-2, with 8 bases that match TRBD1. V was pared by 4 bases and J by 4 bases, with 6 bases of the junction left unmatched. This CDR3 spans 14 amino acids. The germline V gene encodes CDR1 SGDLS and CDR2 YYNGEE. CDR3 sequence (DNA): TGTGCCAGCAGCACCAGGACAGGGACCTATGGCTACACCTTC. As protein: CASSTRTGTYGYTF.

This clonotype has more than one count but fewer than ten. The V and J genes are TRBV24-1 and TRBJ2-1; TRBD2 matches at 9 bases. The CDR3 has 12 amino acids. V lost 10 bases, J lost 10 bases, and 7 bases stayed unmatched. Per germline, CDR1 KGHDR and CDR2 SFDVKD. CDR3 amino acids: CATAALAGEQFF. The DNA for the CDR3 is TGTGCCACTGCAGCCCTAGCGGGGGAGCAGTTCTTC.

This clonotype was detected a few times. This chain links TRBV5-1 with TRBJ1-1; 12 bases align to TRBD1. This CDR3 contains 14 residues. Germline V gene sequence: CDR1 SGHRS, CDR2 YFSETQ. The ends lost 3 bases at V and 4 bases at J; junction bases unmatched: 1. The CDR3 DNA reads TGCGCCAGCAGCTGGGGACAGGGGGCCACTGAAGCTTTCTTT. Residues: CASSWGQGATEAFF.

This clonotype was seen only a few times. V usage is TRBV4-2 and J usage is TRBJ2-1; no firm D call. The V gene's germline CDR1 is LGHNA and CDR2 YNFKEQ. With 4 bases removed from V and 3 bases from J, the gap between germline ends came to 10 bases. The CDR3 is 14 residues long. The CDR3 sequence is CASSLSGGYNEQFF. The CDR3 DNA sequence: TGTGCCAGCAGCCTTAGTGGCGGCTACAATGAGCAGTTCTTC.

The chain's CDR3 is CAWSKAAGGFTEAFF. DNA of the CDR3: TGTGCCTGGAGTAAGGCGGCAGGGGGCTTCACTGAAGCTTTCTTT. The chain combines TRBV30 with TRBJ1-1; 8 positions match TRBD1. The CDR3 covers 15 residues. The germline gives CDR1 GTSNPN, CDR2 SVGIG (reference sequence). V lost 2 bases to trimming and J lost 4 bases; unmatched junction nucleotides: 9.

This clonotype was seen more than once but under ten times. V usage is TRBV6-5 and J usage is TRBJ2-3; tentative D call: TRBD1 (5 bases). V lost 5 bases to trimming and J lost 4 bases, with 10 bases between them. This CDR3 comprises 13 residues. Germline loops: CDR1 MNHEY, CDR2 SVGAGI. The CDR3 spells CASSVQGPDTQYF. The CDR3 DNA reads as TGTGCCAGCAGTGTCCAGGGTCCAGATACGCAGTATTTT.

The chain couples TRBV7-3 to TRBJ2-1; no clear D. Germline V gene lookup returns CDR1 SGHTA and CDR2 FQGTGA. The CDR3 is 13 residues long. V was clipped by 5 bases and J by 0 bases, with 5 bases between them. This CDR3 reads CASSPSSYNEQFF. The CDR3 nucleotides read TGTGCCAGCAGCCCTAGCTCCTACAATGAGCAGTTCTTC.

In its sample, this clonotype was seen many times. The chain combines TRBV9 with TRBJ2-7; weak D call: TRBD1 (6 bases). The CDR3 contains 15 residues. Germline assignment: CDR1 SGDLS and CDR2 YYNGEE. Between the trimmed V and J ends, which lost 3 bases and 0 bases, there was a span of 13 bases. As DNA, the CDR3 is TGTGCCAGCAGCGCCAGCGACAGGAGCTCCTACGAGCAGTACTTC. This sequence encodes CASSASDRSSYEQYF.

The rearrangement joins TRBV4-2 to TRBJ1-3; 7 bases map to TRBD1. The CDR3 extends over 13 amino acids. Germline trimming cut 8 bases from V and 4 bases from J; bases unmatched to any gene: 5. Germline CDR1 and CDR2: LGHNA and YNFKEQ. The CDR3 protein is CASAPDRGNTIYF. CDR3 sequence (DNA): TGTGCCAGCGCCCCGGACAGGGGAAACACCATATATTTT.

In this sample, this clonotype turned up a few times. The chain employs TRBV6-5 and TRBJ1-1; D not resolved. CDR3 length equals 13 residues. V was cut by 2 bases and J by 2 bases, with 6 bases left in between. Per germline, CDR1 MNHEY and CDR2 SVGAGI. The CDR3 sequence is CASSYEGNTEAFF. The CDR3 coding sequence is TGTGCCAGCAGTTACGAGGGAAACACTGAAGCTTTCTTT.

V and J are TRBV7-2 and TRBJ2-7; TRBD2 might be the D (6 bases). From germline, CDR1 is SGHTA and CDR2 FQGNSA. Deletions cut 0 bases from V and 7 bases from J, with 7 bases between. The CDR3 consists of 12 residues. The CDR3 nucleotides are TGTGCCAGCAGCTTAGCGGGACTTGAGCAGTACTTC. As protein: CASSLAGLEQYF.

This clonotype showed up just a few times. CDR3 loop: CASGSRDYGYTF. The CDR3 DNA is TGCGCCAGCGGTTCCCGGGACTATGGCTACACCTTC. V and J are TRBV5-1 and TRBJ1-2; D gene unclear. V shed 7 bases and J shed 3 bases, with 10 bases lying between them. This CDR3 comprises 12 residues. CDR1 is SGHRS and CDR2 is YFSETQ in the germline V gene.

This clonotype was observed at least ten times. The rearrangement joins TRBV7-9 to TRBJ2-1; unclear D gene. V was trimmed by 1 base and J by 3 bases, leaving 7 bases between them. Germline CDR1 reads SEHNR; CDR2 reads FQNEAQ (reference sequence). The CDR3 is 14 residues long. The CDR3 sequence: CASSLGTDYNEQFF. In DNA, the CDR3 is TGTGCCAGCAGCTTAGGGACGGACTACAATGAGCAGTTCTTC.

The CDR3 coding sequence is TGTGCCAGCTCAGCGACAGGCCTTTATAGCAATCAGCCCCAGCATTTT. It encodes CASSATGLYSNQPQHF. The chain recombines TRBV18 with TRBJ1-5; maybe TRBD1 (6 bases). The germline V and J ends were trimmed by 5 bases and 0 bases, with 14 bases remaining between them. Germline lookup yields CDR1 KGHSH and CDR2 LQKENI. This CDR3 is built from 16 residues. Supplemented by reference TRBV18 and TRBJ1-5, the full variable domain reads NAGVMQNPRHLVRRRGQEARLRCSPMKGHSHVYWYRQLPEEGLKFMVYLQKENIIDESGMPKERFSAEFPKEGPSILRIQQVVRGDSAAYFCASSATGLYSNQPQHFGDGTRLSIL.

This clonotype was picked up many times. This chain uses TRBV9 with TRBJ2-3; the D gene is possibly TRBD2 (5 bases). CDR3 length: 15 amino acids. CDR1 is SGDLS and CDR2 is YYNGEE in the germline V gene. V dropped 7 bases and J dropped 3 bases, with 18 bases sitting between them. This CDR3 is CASSSSGSATDTQYF. The CDR3 DNA sequence: TGTGCCAGCTCCTCCTCGGGTAGCGCGACAGATACGCAGTATTTT. Full variable domain (missing parts from reference TRBV9 and TRBJ2-3): DSGVTQTPKHLITATGQRVTLRCSPRSGDLSVYWYQQSLDQGLQFLIQYYNGEERAKGNILERFSAQQFPDLHSELNLSSLELGDSALYFCASSSSGSATDTQYFGPGTRLTVL.

This rearrangement joins TRBV18 to TRBJ2-5; 7 bases are shared with TRBD1. The CDR3 spans 13 residues. Germline V gene data show CDR1 as KGHSH and CDR2 as LQKENI. V was pared by 6 bases and J by 3 bases, with 4 bases of the junction left unmatched. In DNA, the CDR3 is TGTGCCAGCTCTCGGGACAGTAAAGAGACCCAGTACTTC. This translates into CASSRDSKETQYF.

The chain employs TRBV20-1 and TRBJ2-5, with 7 bases lining up with TRBD2. The CDR3 spans 16 residues. Trimming at V came to 2 bases and at J to 2 bases, leaving 11 bases not matched to a gene. Per the germline V gene, CDR1 is DFQATT and CDR2 is SNEGSKA (reference sequence). In nucleotides, the CDR3 is TGCAGTGCTAGATCTCTTCGGCTAGCGGCACAAGAGACCCAGTACTTC. Amino acids: CSARSLRLAAQETQYF.